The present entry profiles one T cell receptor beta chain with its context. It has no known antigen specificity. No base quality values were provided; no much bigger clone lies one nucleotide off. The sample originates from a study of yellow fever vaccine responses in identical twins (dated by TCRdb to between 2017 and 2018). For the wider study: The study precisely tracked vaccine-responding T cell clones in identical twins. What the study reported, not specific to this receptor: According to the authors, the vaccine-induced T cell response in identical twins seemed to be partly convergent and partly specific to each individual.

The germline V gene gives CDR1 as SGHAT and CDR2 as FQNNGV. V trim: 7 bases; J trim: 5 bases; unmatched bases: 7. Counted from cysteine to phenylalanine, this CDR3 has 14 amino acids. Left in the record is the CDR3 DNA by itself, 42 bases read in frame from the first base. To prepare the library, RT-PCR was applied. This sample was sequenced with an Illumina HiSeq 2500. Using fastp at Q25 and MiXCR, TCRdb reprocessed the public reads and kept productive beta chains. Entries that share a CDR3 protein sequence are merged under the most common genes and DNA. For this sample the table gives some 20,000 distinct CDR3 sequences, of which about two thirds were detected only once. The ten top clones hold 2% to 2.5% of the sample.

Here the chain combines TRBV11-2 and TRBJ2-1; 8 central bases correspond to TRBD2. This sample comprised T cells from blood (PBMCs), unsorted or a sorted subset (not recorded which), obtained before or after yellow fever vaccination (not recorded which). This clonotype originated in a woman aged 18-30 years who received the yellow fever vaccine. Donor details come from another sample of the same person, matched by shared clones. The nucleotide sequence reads TGTGCCAGCACCCCGGGACTAGGGGACAATGAGCAGTTCTTC. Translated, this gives CASTPGLGDNEQFF. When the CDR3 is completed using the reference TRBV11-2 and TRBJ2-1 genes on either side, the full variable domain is EAGVAQSPRYKIIEKRQSVAFWCNPISGHATLYWYQQILGQGPKLLIQFQNNGVVDDSQLPKDRFSAERLKGVDSTLKIQPAKLEDSAVYLCASTPGLGDNEQFFGPGTRLTVL.